Listed below are T cell receptor beta chains from one sample, sequenced in a study of PD-1 blockade in classical Hodgkin lymphoma. Sequencing was performed with immunoSEQ multiplex PCR; in TCRdb, only in-frame clones are kept and a portion is missing. Here the sample spans around 30,000 clones, roughly 92% being singletons. Source: CD4+ T cells from blood, taken before the fourth cycle of nivolumab. These TCRs come from a human donor with classical Hodgkin lymphoma. CDR3s include the opening cysteine and the closing phenylalanine or tryptophan. The D gene is left open where the match is weak. For some rows the clone size is stated as once, few or many, or as a class when expanded; others skip it.

D gene	clone size	V gene	J gene	CDR3 protein	CDR3 DNA
-	-	TRBV5-1	TRBJ2-5	CASSRRQETQYF	TGCGCCAGCAGCCGCCGTCAAGAGACCCAGTACTTC
-	-	TRBV28	TRBJ1-2	CASSTGDGTTRGGYTF	TGTGCCAGCAGTACCGGGGACGGGACAACCCGCGGAGGCTACACCTTC
-	-	TRBV15	TRBJ2-7	CATSRVVYYEQYF	TGTGCCACCAGCAGAGTCGTGTACTACGAGCAGTACTTC
-	once	TRBV28	TRBJ1-2	CASSLRIDYGYTF	TGTGCCAGCAGTTTAAGGATTGACTATGGCTACACCTTC
-	-	TRBV7-9	TRBJ2-7	CASSLGGMTYEQYF	TGTGCCAGCAGCTTAGGCGGAATGACCTACGAGCAGTACTTC
-	-	TRBV29-1	TRBJ1-3	CSVELYSGNTIYF	TGCAGCGTTGAACTGTACTCTGGAAACACCATATATTTT
-	-	TRBV19	TRBJ1-2	CASSTPGQLYGYTF	TGTGCCAGTAGTACTCCCGGACAGCTCTATGGCTACACCTTC
-	once	TRBV7-8	TRBJ2-6	CASSLSRGAGANVLTF	TGTGCCAGCAGCTTAAGTAGGGGTGCTGGGGCCAACGTCCTGACTTTC
-	few	TRBV2	TRBJ2-4	CASSVDGNIQYF	TGTGCCAGCAGTGTGGACGGAAACATTCAGTACTTC
TRBD2	once	TRBV10-3	TRBJ2-1	CAISEGVAGGHEQFF	TGTGCCATCAGTGAAGGGGTAGCGGGAGGGCATGAGCAGTTCTTC
-	-	TRBV5-1	TRBJ1-1	CASSLGPANTEAFF	TGCGCCAGCAGCTTGGGACCCGCGAACACTGAAGCTTTCTTT
-	once	TRBV5-4	TRBJ1-1	CASSLDWDLRAFF	TGTGCCAGCAGCTTGGATTGGGATTTGCGAGCTTTCTTT
-	-	TRBV25-1	TRBJ1-5	CASSEDPSNQPQHF	TGTGCCAGCAGTGAGGACCCTAGCAATCAGCCCCAGCATTTT
TRBD2	-	TRBV19	TRBJ2-1	CASSILGGLAGEVEQFF	TGTGCCAGTAGTATTTTGGGAGGACTAGCGGGAGAGGTTGAGCAGTTCTTC
TRBD2	-	TRBV7-9	TRBJ2-2	CASSSLAGTGELFF	TGTGCCAGCAGCTCTCTAGCGGGCACCGGGGAGCTGTTTTTT
-	-	TRBV7-3	TRBJ1-1	CASSPGRASPEAFF	TGTGCCAGCAGCCCGGGACGAGCTAGCCCTGAAGCTTTCTTT
TRBD1	-	TRBV30	TRBJ1-3	CAWSEGASGNTIYF	TGTGCCTGGAGTGAGGGGGCATCTGGAAACACCATATATTTT
-	-	TRBV7-9	TRBJ1-2	CASSPVGTAATYGYTF	TGTGCCAGCAGCCCAGTTGGGACGGCAGCTACCTATGGCTACACCTTC
-	-	TRBV28	TRBJ2-3	CASSSPTASTDTQYF	TGTGCCAGCAGTTCCCCGACTGCTAGCACAGATACGCAGTATTTT
-	-	TRBV7-9	TRBJ2-1	CASSLGTATYNEQFF	TGTGCCAGCAGCTTAGGGACAGCAACCTACAATGAGCAGTTCTTC
TRBD1	-	TRBV6-5	TRBJ2-7	CATKDRGASEQYF	TGTGCCACCAAAGACAGGGGAGCAAGCGAGCAGTACTTC
TRBD1	-	TRBV18	TRBJ2-7	CASSRGQGETYEQYF	TGTGCCAGCTCCAGAGGACAGGGCGAAACCTACGAGCAGTACTTC
-	-	TRBV25-1	TRBJ2-5	CASSEYQGGETQYF	TGTGCCAGCAGTGAATATCAGGGTGGAGAGACCCAGTACTTC
-	-	TRBV18	TRBJ2-2	CASSPRAGGVNTGELFF	TGTGCCAGCTCACCACGGGCCGGCGGGGTGAACACCGGGGAGCTGTTTTTT
TRBD1	-	TRBV28	TRBJ2-2	CAGYRGDTGELFF	TGTGCCGGATACAGGGGGGACACCGGGGAGCTGTTTTTT
TRBD2	-	TRBV5-1	TRBJ2-7	CASRSGASGSLLSYEQYF	TGCGCCAGCAGGAGCGGGGCTAGCGGGAGTTTGCTCTCCTACGAGCAGTACTTC
-	few	TRBV21-1	TRBJ1-2	CASSSYQGWLGGYTF	TGTGCCAGCAGCTCCTACCAGGGGTGGTTGGGTGGCTACACCTTC
-	-	TRBV7-2	TRBJ1-2	CASSLRQANYGYTF	TGTGCCAGCAGCTTAAGACAGGCTAACTATGGCTACACCTTC
-	once	TRBV11-2	TRBJ1-3	CASLRSSGNTIYF	TGTGCCAGCCTACGGAGCTCTGGAAACACCATATATTTT
-	-	TRBV6-1	TRBJ2-2	CAGRGVTGELFF	TGTGCCGGCCGAGGTGTCACCGGGGAGCTGTTTTTT
-	-	TRBV27	TRBJ2-7	CASSLGRQGYGYEQYF	TGTGCCAGCAGTTTAGGTCGTCAGGGCTATGGATACGAGCAGTACTTC
-	-	TRBV5-4	TRBJ1-4	CASSSWNSNEKLFF	TGTGCCAGCAGCTCTTGGAATTCGAATGAAAAACTGTTTTTT